This TCR beta chain came from a study of blood T cell repertoires in COVID-19. Study context: Samples taken during acute and convalescent COVID-19 were collected in the United States, Italy and Spain. T cells, B-cell-depleted T cells, or PBMCs provided the cDNA or gDNA that served as material.

Authors' data handling: Estimates of nucleated cell counts were drawn from the amplification of reference gene primers. The method was immunoSEQ multiplex PCR; TCRdb's version includes in-frame clones alone and lacks a portion of them. V, J and clone size were drawn from that table, and D and trimming were deduced from the DNA. The sample includes about 180,000 clones, about 80% of them seen just once. The sequenced sample was peripheral blood. This sequence originates from a man between 65 and 80 years old with active or convalescent COVID-19.

CDR3 DNA sequence: TGTGCCAGCAGCTTAGTTATGTTGAGCCAGGTGGTTAACTATGGCTACACCTTC. Amino acids: CASSLVMLSQVVNYGYTF. This chain connects TRBV7-2 to TRBJ1-2; D gene unclear. There are 18 residues in the CDR3. Germline V gene data show CDR1 as SGHTA and CDR2 as FQGNSA. The ends were cut back, 1 base at V and 1 base at J, with 19 bases in the middle.